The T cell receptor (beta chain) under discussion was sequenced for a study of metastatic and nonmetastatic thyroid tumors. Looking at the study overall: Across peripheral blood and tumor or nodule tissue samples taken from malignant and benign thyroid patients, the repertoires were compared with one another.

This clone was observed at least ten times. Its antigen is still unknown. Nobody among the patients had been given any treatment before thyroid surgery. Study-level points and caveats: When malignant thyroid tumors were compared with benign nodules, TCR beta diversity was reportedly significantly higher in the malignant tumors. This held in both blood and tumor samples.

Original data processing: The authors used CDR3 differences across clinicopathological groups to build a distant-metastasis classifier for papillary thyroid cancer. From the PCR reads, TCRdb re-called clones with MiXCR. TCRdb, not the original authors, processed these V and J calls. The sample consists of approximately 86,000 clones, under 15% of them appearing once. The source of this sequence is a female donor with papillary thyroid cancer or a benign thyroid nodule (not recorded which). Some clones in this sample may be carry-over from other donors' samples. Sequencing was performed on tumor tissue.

CDR3 residues: CASSPRGALYGYTF. DNA of the CDR3: TGTGCCAGCAGTCCCAGGGGGGCCCTCTATGGCTACACCTTC. The gene calls are TRBV28 and TRBJ1-2; 7 bases are a match to TRBD1. Germline lookup yields CDR1 MDHEN and CDR2 SYDVKM. Unmatched junction bases numbered 7, after V lost 5 bases and J lost 4 bases. The CDR3 extends over 14 amino acids.